Below are 29 T cell receptor beta chains sequenced from a single sample in a study of preoperative IRX-2 immunotherapy in early breast cancer. Produced via immunoSEQ multiplex PCR; TCRdb's table is partial and in-frame only. Found here are 20,000 to 30,000 clones, around 74% of them singletons; the top ten hold 5.5% to 8%. Treatment meaning: preoperative locoregional IRX-2 cytokine immunotherapy. Here the sequenced sample was lymph node tissue, taken after IRX-2 immunotherapy. The source is a human donor with breast cancer.

The V gene is TRBV28, the J gene TRBJ2-7; 7 positions agree with TRBD1. CDR1 is MDHEN and CDR2 is SYDVKM in the germline V gene. With 7 bases clipped from V and 3 bases from J, the junction kept 12 bases outside the gene matches. The CDR3 covers 15 residues. The CDR3 loop is CASTLVGTANYEQYF. Written as DNA, the CDR3 is TGTGCCAGCACCTTAGTCGGGACAGCTAACTACGAGCAGTACTTC. Full variable domain (rest looked up from reference TRBV28 and TRBJ2-7): DVKVTQSSRYLVKRTGEKVFLECVQDMDHENMFWYRQDPGLGLRLIYFSYDVKMKEKGDIPEGYSVSREKKERFSLILESASTNQTSMYLCASTLVGTANYEQYFGPGTRLTVT.

The count of this clone is one. The rearrangement joins TRBV28 to TRBJ1-3; D not resolved. This CDR3 has 15 amino acids. Trimming removed 6 bases at V and 0 bases at J, with 12 bases between. Germline-derived CDR1 and CDR2 are MDHEN and SYDVKM. CDR3 in amino acids: CASSLPGTSGNTIYF. The CDR3 DNA reads TGTGCCAGCAGCCTCCCCGGCACCTCTGGAAACACCATATATTTT.

The chain's CDR3 is CASSHPGTSGSNEQFF. The CDR3 DNA sequence: TGTGCCAGCTCACACCCCGGGACTAGCGGGAGTAATGAGCAGTTCTTC. This sequence joins TRBV18 and TRBJ2-1; 14 bases map to TRBD2. The germline V gene has CDR1 KGHSH and CDR2 LQKENI. Trimming removed 4 bases from V and 7 bases from J; junction bases left unmatched: 6. The CDR3 has 16 residues. The full variable domain, completed using reference TRBV18 and TRBJ2-1, is NAGVMQNPRHLVRRRGQEARLRCSPMKGHSHVYWYRQLPEEGLKFMVYLQKENIIDESGMPKERFSAEFPKEGPSILRIQQVVRGDSAAYFCASSHPGTSGSNEQFFGPGTRLTVL.

This clone was observed a single time. The chain combines TRBV5-1 with TRBJ1-1; possible D gene TRBD1, 5 bases. The CDR3 is 14 amino acids. Trimming took 4 bases from V and 2 from J, leaving 12 bases between them. Looked up from germline, CDR1 is SGHRS and CDR2 is YFSETQ. CDR3: CASSLGGVNTEAFF. For the CDR3, the DNA is TGCGCCAGCAGCCTCGGGGGGGTAAACACTGAAGCTTTCTTT.

This chain joins TRBV11-3 and TRBJ2-7; 9 bases align to TRBD2. V shed 5 bases, J shed 0 bases, and the junction held 8 bases outside the gene matches. Looked up from germline, CDR1 is SGHNT and CDR2 is YENEEA. The length of the CDR3 is 16 residues. CDR3 bases: TGTGCCAGCAGCCTAGGGGGTAGCGGGAGCTCCTACGAGCAGTACTTC. Translated: CASSLGGSGSSYEQYF.

The chain uses TRBV5-1 and TRBJ1-1; 7 positions agree with TRBD1. Germline trimming cut 7 bases from V and 0 bases from J; bases unmatched to any gene: 9. Germline V CDR1 and CDR2: SGHRS, YFSETQ. This CDR3 contains 15 residues. CDR3 residues: CASGREGQMNTEAFF. The CDR3 bases are TGCGCCAGCGGGCGTGAGGGACAGATGAACACTGAAGCTTTCTTT.

J is TRBJ1-5 and V is TRBV10-1; D is unclear. Trimming cost V 3 bases and J 5 bases, with 2 bases left between them. This CDR3 spans 11 amino acids. CDR1 is WNHNN, CDR2 SYGVQD, per germline (reference sequence). CDR3 DNA sequence: TGCGCCAGCAGTGAAGATCAGCCCCAGCATTTT. Translating it yields CASSEDQPQHF.

The rearrangement joins TRBV23-1 to TRBJ2-3, with D possibly being TRBD1 or TRBD2 (6 bases each). TRBV23-1 is an ORF; its function is uncertain. The length of the CDR3 is 15 residues. Trimming took 6 bases from V and 7 from J, leaving 20 bases between them. The CDR3 loop is CASSQEGGAEYTQYF. DNA of the CDR3: TGCGCCAGCAGCCAAGAGGGGGGAGCCGAATATACGCAGTATTTT.

The chain combines TRBV6-8 with TRBJ2-7; TRBD2 agrees at 7 bases. With V trimmed by 2 bases and J by 7 bases, 14 bases remained unmatched. This CDR3 is 16 amino acids long. Germline-derived CDR1 and CDR2 are MNHGY and SAAAGT. The CDR3 reads CASSYEAGEVAREQYF. The CDR3, as DNA: TGTGCCAGCAGTTACGAGGCGGGGGAGGTAGCCAGAGAGCAGTACTTC.

The chain couples TRBV19 to TRBJ1-5; 7 bases map to TRBD1. V lost 7 bases, J lost 2 bases, and 8 bases stayed unmatched. The CDR3 runs to 15 residues. Germline CDR1 is LNHDA and CDR2 is SQIVND (reference sequence). For the CDR3, the DNA is TGTGCCAGTACCACCGGGGACAGCGGCAATCAGCCCCAGCATTTT. This translates into CASTTGDSGNQPQHF.

The chain is built from TRBV6-8 and TRBJ1-2; D uncertain. The V gene lost 2 bases and the J gene lost 2 bases, with 6 bases spanning the gap. The V gene's germline CDR1 is MNHGY and CDR2 SAAAGT. CDR3 length: 13 amino acids. The CDR3 sequence: CASSYDWNYGYTF. CDR3 coding DNA: TGTGCCAGCAGTTACGACTGGAACTATGGCTACACCTTC.

This sequence joins TRBV11-3 and TRBJ1-3; 11 bases match TRBD1. The germline V gene encodes CDR1 SGHNT and CDR2 YENEEA. V was pared by 6 bases and J by 2 bases, with 6 bases of the junction left unmatched. The CDR3 extends over 16 amino acids. The CDR3 coding sequence is TGTGCCAGCAGTGGAAGGGACAGGGGGACTGGAAACACCATATATTTT. As protein: CASSGRDRGTGNTIYF.

The V call is TRBV28, the J call TRBJ2-4, with 7 bases aligning to TRBD2. V dropped 8 bases and J dropped 2; count of bases not matched to a gene: 3. Germline loops: CDR1 MDHEN, CDR2 SYDVKM. CDR3 length: 13 residues. CDR3: CASRGTTKNIQYF. Here the CDR3 DNA reads TGTGCCAGCCGGGGGACTACCAAAAACATTCAGTACTTC.

This rearrangement joins TRBV11-3 to TRBJ2-3, with D hard to call. The CDR3 sequence is 15 residues long. The germline V gene has CDR1 SGHNT and CDR2 YENEEA. V lost 1 base, J lost 0 bases, and 8 bases lay in between. The CDR3 loop reads CASSLGGSSTDTQYF. Written as DNA, the CDR3 is TGTGCCAGCAGCTTAGGCGGCTCTAGCACAGATACGCAGTATTTT.

This sequence joins TRBV6-8 and TRBJ2-5; a weak D match, TRBD2 (6 bases). This CDR3 has 15 amino acids. Trimming left V 4 bases short and J 4 bases short, with 16 bases between. Germline CDR1 reads MNHGY; CDR2 reads SAAAGT. CDR3 DNA sequence: TGTGCCAGCAGTTCGGCTAGCGCTGGGGGAGAGACCCAGTACTTC. This gives the protein CASSSASAGGETQYF.

This chain joins TRBV25-1 and TRBJ2-5; 7 bases agree with TRBD1. V was clipped by 3 bases and J by 7 bases; unmatched bases: 8. Germline-derived CDR1 and CDR2 are MGHDK and SYGVNS. The CDR3 runs to 14 residues. The CDR3 bases are TGTGCCAGCAGTGACCCCACAGGGGCAAGGACCCAGTACTTC. It specifies CASSDPTGARTQYF.

This clone was counted only a few times. The rearrangement joins TRBV28 to TRBJ2-7; D might be TRBD1 (5 bases). The germline V and J ends were trimmed by 5 bases and 4 bases, with 15 bases remaining between them. Germline CDR1 is MDHEN and CDR2 is SYDVKM. CDR3 length equals 14 residues. CDR3 loop: CASSPRTRQYEQYF. The DNA of the CDR3 is TGTGCCAGCAGTCCAAGGACAAGGCAGTACGAGCAGTACTTC.

This clone has a single count. CDR3 nucleotides: TGCAGCGTTGGATCCCGACAGGGAAACTATGGCTACACCTTC. It is translated as CSVGSRQGNYGYTF. The chain recombines TRBV29-1 with TRBJ1-2, with 7 positions matching TRBD1. CDR3 length: 14 residues. V trimming: 4 bases; J trimming: 2 bases; junction bases outside the gene matches: 7. CDR1 and CDR2 from the germline V gene are SQVTM and ANQGSEA.

The V gene is TRBV12-5, the J gene TRBJ2-2; 7 bases match TRBD1. The CDR3 spans 16 residues. The germline gives CDR1 LGHNT, CDR2 FRNRAP. V dropped 1 base and J dropped 2; count of bases not matched to a gene: 4. The CDR3 nucleotides are TGTGCTAGTGGTTTGGGGACAGGTGTAAACACCGGGGAGCTGTTTTTT. Translated, it gives CASGLGTGVNTGELFF.

This clone has just one count. The chain has TRBV19 and TRBJ1-2, with 9 nucleotides matching TRBD1. Germline V gives CDR1 LNHDA, CDR2 SQIVND (reference sequence). The CDR3 is 14 amino acids. With 5 bases clipped from V and 4 bases from J, the junction kept 5 bases outside the gene matches. The CDR3 DNA sequence: TGTGCCAGTAGTGGGACAGGGACTTCCTATGGCTACACCTTC. This encodes CASSGTGTSYGYTF. The full variable domain, rest sourced from reference TRBV19 and TRBJ1-2, is DGGITQSPKYLFRKEGQNVTLSCEQNLNHDAMYWYRQDPGQGLRLIYYSQIVNDFQKGDIAEGYSVSREKKESFPLTVTSAQKNPTAFYLCASSGTGTSYGYTFGSGTRLTVV.

The CDR3 region is CAWTQGDRVFAEAFF. DNA for the CDR3: TGTGCCTGGACCCAGGGGGACAGAGTATTCGCTGAAGCTTTCTTT. The genes are TRBV30 and TRBJ1-1; the match to TRBD1 covers 7 bases. The J segment lost 6 bases and the V segment lost 4 bases, leaving 14 bases of the junction unmatched. CDR1 is GTSNPN, CDR2 SVGIG, per germline (reference sequence). The CDR3 has 15 residues.

V usage is TRBV23-1 and J usage is TRBJ2-2, with D uncertain. TRBV23-1 is an open reading frame whose function is uncertain. The CDR3 loop spans 14 amino acids. V dropped 6 bases and J dropped 6 bases, with 14 bases sitting between them. In nucleotides, the CDR3 is TGCGCCAGCAGCCAAGTTTATAACTCCGGGGAGCTGTTTTTT. It is translated as CASSQVYNSGELFF.

J is TRBJ2-3 and V is TRBV28; 9 bases fit TRBD2. Per germline, CDR1 MDHEN and CDR2 SYDVKM. CDR3 size: 15 residues. The ends lost 4 bases at V and 6 bases at J; junction bases unmatched: 8. The CDR3 coding sequence is TGTGCCAGCAGTTCCCCGGCGGGAGGGAGGGATACGCAGTATTTT. This encodes CASSSPAGGRDTQYF. Full variable domain (rest looked up from reference TRBV28 and TRBJ2-3): DVKVTQSSRYLVKRTGEKVFLECVQDMDHENMFWYRQDPGLGLRLIYFSYDVKMKEKGDIPEGYSVSREKKERFSLILESASTNQTSMYLCASSSPAGGRDTQYFGPGTRLTVL.

This clone appeared a few times. The J gene is TRBJ2-5, the V gene TRBV6-8; the D is unclear. Germline-derived CDR1 and CDR2 are MNHGY and SAAAGT. CDR3 length: 15 amino acids. With 0 bases removed from V and 5 bases from J, the gap between germline ends came to 13 bases. The CDR3 protein is CASSYSLSATETQYF. The CDR3 DNA sequence: TGTGCCAGCAGTTACTCTCTCAGCGCCACGGAGACCCAGTACTTC.

This sequence joins TRBV28 and TRBJ1-2; D is uncertain. CDR1 MDHEN and CDR2 SYDVKM come from the germline V gene. Trimming cost V 5 bases and J 4 bases, with 11 bases left between them. The CDR3 consists of 13 residues. CDR3 sequence reads: CASSPRTTYGYTF. The CDR3 coding sequence is TGTGCCAGCAGTCCCCGGACGACCTATGGCTACACCTTC.

The V and J genes are TRBV30 and TRBJ2-4; D is unclear. The V end was cut by 0 bases, the J end by 9 bases, with 6 bases between. The CDR3 loop spans 11 amino acids. The germline CDR1 and CDR2 sequences are GTSNPN and SVGIG (reference sequence). The DNA for the CDR3 is TGTGCCTGGAGTGTGGAAACCATTCAGTACTTC. It codes for CAWSVETIQYF.

The gene calls are TRBV7-1 and TRBJ1-5, with no clear D. TRBV7-1 carries the ORF label, with uncertain function. The CDR3 sequence is 16 residues long. V lost 6 bases to trimming and J lost 1 base, with 16 bases between them. DNA for the CDR3: TGTGCCAGCAGTCCAACCTTCACACGAAGCAATCAGCCCCAGCATTTT. Protein product: CASSPTFTRSNQPQHF.

J is TRBJ2-7 and V is TRBV28, with D tentatively TRBD1 (5 bases). V dropped 2 bases and J dropped 2 bases, with 7 bases sitting between them. The CDR3 has 13 amino acids. Per germline, CDR1 MDHEN and CDR2 SYDVKM. CDR3 in amino acids: CASSLGAAYEQYF. DNA for the CDR3: TGTGCCAGCAGTTTAGGGGCAGCCTACGAGCAGTACTTC.

The J gene is TRBJ1-4, the V gene TRBV18, with TRBD1 matching 7 bases. Per the germline V gene, CDR1 is KGHSH and CDR2 is LQKENI. The ends lost 4 bases at V and 17 bases at J; junction bases unmatched: 16. The CDR3 runs 14 residues. DNA for the CDR3: TGTGCCAGCTCACTATCTACAGGGGACGGGGGACACTTTTTT. Protein product: CASSLSTGDGGHFF.